The subject of this entry is one T cell receptor (beta chain). Its antigen is currently unknown. 13 Jbeta primers and 60 Vbeta primers were used for the PCR. Libraries were prepared by immunoSEQ multiplex PCR; TCRdb keeps only in-frame clonotypes and omits some of them. The data show around 130,000 clones, about 81% seen once. The data were taken from a study of cytomegalovirus exposure and HLA in healthy donors. Regarding the study as a whole: As a later analysis revealed, most CMV-associated TCR beta chains appeared HLA-restricted. Donors were assumed by presence/absence analyses to have roughly uniform sequencing depth.

The receptor was derived from a man aged 40-55 years in good health and CMV-seronegative. Sequenced material: PBMCs.

The chain's CDR3 is CASSLFRESTDTQYF. As DNA, the CDR3 is TGTGCCAGCAGCTTGTTTCGGGAGTCCACAGATACGCAGTATTTT. The chain carries TRBV5-6 and TRBJ2-3, with a possible D match to TRBD2 (6 bases). Trimming pared 1 base from V and 2 bases from J, leaving 11 bases between. Germline values: CDR1 SGHDT, CDR2 YYEEEE. The CDR3 length is 15 residues.